These T cell receptor beta chains were read from a single sample in a study of blood T cell repertoires in COVID-19. Clones were sequenced by immunoSEQ multiplex PCR, and TCRdb holds only the in-frame ones, with some missing. The data show roughly 260,000 clones, around 86% seen once. Sequencing was carried out using peripheral blood. These receptor sequences come from a man aged 35-49 years who had recovered from COVID-19. CDR3s include the opening cysteine and the closing phenylalanine or tryptophan. D genes are given only for firm matches. Some rows have no size entry. The others give once, few or many, or a class for an expanded clone.

TRBJ2-3,NA,TRBV27,TRBD1,TGTGCCAGCAGCCAGATACAGGGGTCCCACACAGATACGCAGTATTTT,CASSQIQGSHTDTQYF
TRBJ1-1,many,TRBV6-5,NA,TGTGCCAGCAAGGTGGGAGGCACTGAAGCTTTCTTT,CASKVGGTEAFF
TRBJ2-7,NA,TRBV4-1,TRBD2,TGCGCCAGCAGCCAAGACGTCGGGGGGGCCTCCTACGAGCAGTACTTC,CASSQDVGGASYEQYF
TRBJ1-1,NA,TRBV6-5,NA,TGTGCCAGCAGTTACTCGCGGGTAACTGAAGCTTTCTTT,CASSYSRVTEAFF
TRBJ1-4,NA,TRBV12-3/TRBV12-4,NA,TGTGCCAGCAGCAGGCGTCATGAAAAACTGTTTTTT,CASSRRHEKLFF
TRBJ1-5,few,TRBV5-5,TRBD1,TGTGCCAGCAGCTTATACCCAGGGGGCTCGGGTCAGCCCCAGCATTTT,CASSLYPGGSGQPQHF
TRBJ1-6,NA,TRBV6-5,TRBD1,TGTGCCAGCAGGCTCCGGGGACAGGGCGGTTCACCCCTCCACTTT,CASRLRGQGGSPLHF
TRBJ1-4,few,TRBV21-1,NA,TGTGCCAGCAGACCTACAGGGGGCCAGGCTAATGAAAAACTGTTTTTT,CASRPTGGQANEKLFF
TRBJ2-2,NA,TRBV5-8,TRBD2,TGTGCCAGCAGCTCGGGACTACGGAGCACCGGGGAGCTGTTTTTT,CASSSGLRSTGELFF
TRBJ1-1,NA,TRBV7-8,NA,TGTGCCAGCAGCTTAGAATTCCCAGGGCCCACTGAAGCTTTCTTT,CASSLEFPGPTEAFF
TRBJ2-3,NA,TRBV25-1,TRBD2,TGTGCCAGCAGTGAATCGCGCGGGGGGCACCGGGATACGCAGTATTTT,CASSESRGGHRDTQYF
TRBJ2-1,NA,TRBV19,TRBD2,TGTGCCAGTAGTGGAAGACTAGCGGGGGGGCCATACAATGAGCAGTTCTTC,CASSGRLAGGPYNEQFF
TRBJ2-7,NA,TRBV9,NA,TGTGCCAGCAGCCCCAGTGTTTATGCAAACTACGAGCAGTACTTC,CASSPSVYANYEQYF
TRBJ1-2,NA,TRBV24-1,NA,TGTGCCACCAGGGCACCTGCTAACTATGGCTACACCTTC,CATRAPANYGYTF
TRBJ2-7,NA,TRBV5-5,NA,TGTGCCAGCAGCCCGTCGGGAAAGGGACTGCCTGACCCCTACGAGCAGTACTTC,CASSPSGKGLPDPYEQYF
TRBJ1-6,NA,TRBV2,NA,TGTGCCAGCAAACACCCCAGGCAGGGTTATAATTCACCCCTCCACTTT,CASKHPRQGYNSPLHF
TRBJ2-3,NA,TRBV29-1,TRBD2,TGCAGCGTTGCCGGGGCGGGGGGGCAAGATACGCAGTATTTT,CSVAGAGGQDTQYF
TRBJ2-7,NA,TRBV6-2/TRBV6-3,TRBD2,TGTGCCAGCAGCTTTAGCGGGAGGACGTACTTC,CASSFSGRTYF
TRBJ2-6,NA,TRBV19,NA,TGTGCCAGTAGTATTAGAGTGGGGTGGACAGCCGCCCCTGTCCTGACTTTC,CASSIRVGWTAAPVLTF
TRBJ2-7,NA,TRBV7-2,TRBD2,TGTGCCAGCAGCTTGACTAGCGGTGACTACGAGCAGTACTTC,CASSLTSGDYEQYF
TRBJ2-3,NA,TRBV21-1,NA,TGTGCCAGCAGCAAAGAGGATCTAACGGGAGAACGCACAGATACGCAGTATTTT,CASSKEDLTGERTDTQYF
TRBJ2-3,NA,TRBV7-9,TRBD2,TGTGCCAGCAGATTGACTAGCGGGATGGCAGATACGCAGTATTTT,CASRLTSGMADTQYF
TRBJ1-1,NA,TRBV6-5,TRBD1,TGTGCCAGCAGTAGAGGGACAGGGGGGAACACTGAAGCTTTCTTT,CASSRGTGGNTEAFF
TRBJ1-5,NA,TRBV5-5,NA,TGTGCCAGCAGCCTAAACAGGAATAGCAATCAGCCCCAGCATTTT,CASSLNRNSNQPQHF
TRBJ2-2,NA,TRBV25-1,NA,TGTGCCAGCAGTGAATGGGGGGTGAACACCGGGGAGCTGTTTTTT,CASSEWGVNTGELFF
TRBJ1-1,NA,TRBV19,TRBD1,TGTGCCAGGACCGACAGGGGGAGGAACACTGAAGCTTTCTTT,CARTDRGRNTEAFF
TRBJ1-2,few,TRBV29-1,NA,TGCAGCGTTGCAGCGGCAGCCGGGGGTGGCTACACCTTC,CSVAAAAGGGYTF
TRBJ2-4,NA,TRBV5-1,NA,TGCGCCAGCAGCCCGGAGTCTGTAGCGGTGAGAGCCAAAAACATTCAGTACTTC,CASSPESVAVRAKNIQYF
TRBJ2-1,few,TRBV12-3/TRBV12-4,NA,TGTGCCAGCAGTTTAGAGCATGAGCAGTTCTTC,CASSLEHEQFF
TRBJ2-1,NA,TRBV5-4,TRBD1,TGTGCCAGCAGCTCGGGACAGGGGGATGAGCAGTTCTTC,CASSSGQGDEQFF
TRBJ2-1,NA,TRBV7-7,TRBD2,TGTGCCAGCAGCCGGATAGCGGGAGTATCCTACAATGAGCAGTTCTTC,CASSRIAGVSYNEQFF
TRBJ1-1,NA,TRBV27,NA,TGTGCCAGCAGTTTATCTAATCCCGGGATTTCATACACTGAAGCTTTCTTT,CASSLSNPGISYTEAFF
TRBJ1-3,NA,TRBV12-5,TRBD1,TGTGCTAGTGGTTTCGGGACAGGGGGAAACACCATATATTTT,CASGFGTGGNTIYF
TRBJ2-5,NA,TRBV29-1,TRBD1,TGCAGCGTCGAAACAGGGGGCGAAGAGACCCAGTACTTC,CSVETGGEETQYF
TRBJ1-4,NA,TRBV7-8,NA,TGTGCCAGCGGTACGGGGGAAAAACTGTTTTTT,CASGTGEKLFF
TRBJ1-2,NA,TRBV30,NA,TGTGCCTGGAGATTCGGCGGAAAGGATGGCTACACCTTC,CAWRFGGKDGYTF
TRBJ2-2,NA,TRBV7-9,NA,TGTGCCAGCAGCTCGGACCTAGCCTCCACCGGGGAGCTGTTTTTT,CASSSDLASTGELFF
TRBJ2-7,NA,TRBV9,TRBD2,TGTGCCAGCAGCGTTGGGACTAGCGGGACCTACGAGCAGTACTTC,CASSVGTSGTYEQYF
TRBJ1-1,NA,TRBV27,NA,TGTGCCAGCAGTTCCCGCGGGGGGCGCCTGAACACTGAAGCTTTCTTT,CASSSRGGRLNTEAFF